This T cell receptor beta chain originates from a study of chemoradiotherapy in HPV16-positive cancers. Over chemoradiotherapy, repertoires were sampled more than once. Libraries were prepared by immunoSEQ multiplex PCR; TCRdb keeps only in-frame clonotypes and omits some of them. Here the sample spans 1,000 to 1,500 clones, more than 80% being singletons. The table lists this clone with a few counts. The CDR3 length is 16 residues. From germline, CDR1 is LNHDA and CDR2 SQIVND (reference sequence). V dropped 4 bases and J dropped 0; count of bases not matched to a gene: 3. Here the sequenced sample was tumor tissue, taken from a patient who underwent chemoradiotherapy. The source is a human donor with HPV-associated anogenital cancer. The rearrangement uses TRBV19 and TRBJ2-2, with TRBD2 matching 9 bases. The CDR3 DNA is TGTGCCAGTAGTAGCGGGAGGGCCCCGAACACCGGGGAGCTGTTTTTT. Amino acids: CASSSGRAPNTGELFF.